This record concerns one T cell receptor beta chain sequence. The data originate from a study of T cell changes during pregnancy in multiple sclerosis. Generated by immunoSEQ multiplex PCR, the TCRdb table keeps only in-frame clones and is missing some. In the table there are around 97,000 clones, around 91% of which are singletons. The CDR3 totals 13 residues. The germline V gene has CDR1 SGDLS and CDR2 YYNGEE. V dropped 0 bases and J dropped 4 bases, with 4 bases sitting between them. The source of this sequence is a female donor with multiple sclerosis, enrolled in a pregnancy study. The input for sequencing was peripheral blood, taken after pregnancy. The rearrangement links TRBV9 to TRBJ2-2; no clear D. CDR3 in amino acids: CASSVVSTGELFF. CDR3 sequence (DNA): TGTGCCAGCAGCGTAGTCAGCACCGGGGAGCTGTTTTTT.